Included here is one TCR beta chain sequence, with context. Its antigen is currently unknown. This CDR3 is 15 amino acids long. Trimming took off 0 bases at V and 6 bases at J, with 14 bases between the two ends. Per the germline V gene, CDR1 is MNHEY and CDR2 is SVGAGI. The entry originates in a study of cytomegalovirus exposure and HLA in healthy donors. Overall study findings and caveats: In vitro data verified three CMV-associated chains as specific for CMV antigens.

PCR amplification relied on 60 Vbeta primers (plus 13 Jbeta primers). Using immunoSEQ multiplex PCR, the repertoire was profiled, and TCRdb retains in-frame clones only, with some absent. The table has 99,000 or so clones, almost 80% seen once. The sequenced sample consisted of PBMCs. The chain joins TRBV6-5 to TRBJ1-2; D is ambiguous. This receptor was identified in a man aged 55-75 years in good health and CMV-seropositive. The CDR3 loop is CASSYSSEGGNGYTF. CDR3 DNA: TGTGCCAGCAGTTACTCGTCAGAGGGAGGCAATGGCTACACCTTC.